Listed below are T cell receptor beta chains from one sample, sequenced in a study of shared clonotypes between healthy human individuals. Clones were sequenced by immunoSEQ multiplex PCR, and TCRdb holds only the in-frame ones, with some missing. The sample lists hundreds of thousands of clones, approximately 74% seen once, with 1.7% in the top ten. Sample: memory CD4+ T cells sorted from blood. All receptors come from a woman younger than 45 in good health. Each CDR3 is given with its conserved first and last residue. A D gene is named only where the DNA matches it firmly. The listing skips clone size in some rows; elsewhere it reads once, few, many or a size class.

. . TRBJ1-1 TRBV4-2 TGTGCCAGCAGCCAAGCGGGGGAGGGTAGCACTGAAGCTTTCTTT CASSQAGEGSTEAFF
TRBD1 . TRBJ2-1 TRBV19 TGTGCCAGTAGTAAAAGGGACAGGGTTTTGGATGAGCAGTTCTTC CASSKRDRVLDEQFF
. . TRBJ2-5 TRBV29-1 TGCAGCGTTGCTACAGGTTCGTGGGAGACCCAGTACTTC CSVATGSWETQYF
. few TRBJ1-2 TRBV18 TGTGCCAGCACCCCGGATGACAGAACAACCTTC CASTPDDRTTF
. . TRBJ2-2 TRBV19 TGTGCCAGTAGTCGAGAGGGAGGTAGAATTTATAGGGAGCTGTTTTTT CASSREGGRIYRELFF
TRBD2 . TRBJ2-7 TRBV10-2 TGCGCCAGCAGTGAAGCAGCGGGAGGGCTCGAGCAGTACTTC CASSEAAGGLEQYF
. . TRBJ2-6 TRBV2 TGTGCCAGCCTCGGACTTTCTGGGGCCAACGTCCTGACTTTC CASLGLSGANVLTF
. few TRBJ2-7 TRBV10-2 TGCGCCAGCAGGGGCCGGGTGGGAGGCGAGCAGTACTTC CASRGRVGGEQYF
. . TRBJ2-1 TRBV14 TGTGCCAGCAGCCCTAATATTGAGCAGTTCTTC CASSPNIEQFF
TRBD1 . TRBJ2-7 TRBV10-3 TGTGCCATCAGTGGACAGGGGGAATCCTACGAGCAGTACTTC CAISGQGESYEQYF
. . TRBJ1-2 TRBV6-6 TGTGCCAGCAGTTATGAAGGTTTGCATGGCTACACCTTC CASSYEGLHGYTF
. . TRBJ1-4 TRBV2 TGTGCCAGCAGTCCTGGGAGTGGAGGAGGCGAAAAACTGTTTTTT CASSPGSGGGEKLFF
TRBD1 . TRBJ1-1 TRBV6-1 TGTGCCACCAGACAGGGCATCACTGAAGCTTTCTTT CATRQGITEAFF
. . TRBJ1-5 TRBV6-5 TGTGCCAGCAGTTACTCGGGGACACAAAATCAGCCCCAGCATTTT CASSYSGTQNQPQHF
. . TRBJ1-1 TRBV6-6 TGTGCCAGCACCGATAACGGGCAAAGAGGCTTCGGAATAGCTTTCTTT CASTDNGQRGFGIAFF
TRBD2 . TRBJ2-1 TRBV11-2 TGTGCCAGCAGCTCTGCGGGAGCGGGGAATGAGCAGTTCTTC CASSSAGAGNEQFF
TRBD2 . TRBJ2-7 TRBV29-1 TGCAGCGCATCACGGACTAGCGGGGGCCCATACTACTACGAGCAGTACTTC CSASRTSGGPYYYEQYF
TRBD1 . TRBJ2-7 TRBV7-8 TGTGCCAGCAGCTTACGCGGACAGGGCGCGTTCTACGAGCAGTACTTC CASSLRGQGAFYEQYF
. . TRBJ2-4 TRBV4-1 TGCGCCAGCAGCCGGGGAAACATTCAGTACTTC CASSRGNIQYF
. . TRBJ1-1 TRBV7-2 TGTGCCAGCAGCTTAGCGGTGGGGACTGAAGCTTTCTTT CASSLAVGTEAFF
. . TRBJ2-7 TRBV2 TGTGCCAGCAGCCCCGACTCTGCCGAGCAGTACTTC CASSPDSAEQYF
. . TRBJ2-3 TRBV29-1 TGCAGCGTTGAAGATGTGGGAGATACGCAGTATTTT CSVEDVGDTQYF
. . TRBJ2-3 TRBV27 TGTGCCAGCAGTGCGACAGCCCGGGACTCGTTTTTTACGCAGTATTTT CASSATARDSFFTQYF
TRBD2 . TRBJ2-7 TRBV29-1 TGCAGCGTTGGAGGGCTAGCGGGAGGCCAGTACTTC CSVGGLAGGQYF
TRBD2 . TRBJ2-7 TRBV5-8 TGTGCCAGCAGCCCACTAGCGACCCAGCAGTACTTC CASSPLATQQYF
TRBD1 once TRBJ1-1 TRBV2 TGTGCCAGCAGTGAACTACGGACAGGGACTGAAGCTTTCTTT CASSELRTGTEAFF
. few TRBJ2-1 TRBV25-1 TGTGCCAGCACCGAGGGGGAGCACAATGAGCAGTTCTTC CASTEGEHNEQFF
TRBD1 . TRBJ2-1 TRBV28 TGTGCCAGCAGTGGACCGGGACAGGAAATACCCGGGGGCAATGAGCAGTTCTTC CASSGPGQEIPGGNEQFF
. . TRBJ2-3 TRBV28 TGTGCCAGCAGTTTTGACTCTCTCACAGATACGCAGTATTTT CASSFDSLTDTQYF
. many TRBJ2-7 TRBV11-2 TGTGCCAGCAGACAACAGGGAGACTCCTACGAGCAGTACTTC CASRQQGDSYEQYF
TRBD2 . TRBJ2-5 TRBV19 TGTGCCAGTAGTATGGACGGGAGGGCCTTGGAGACCCAGTACTTC CASSMDGRALETQYF
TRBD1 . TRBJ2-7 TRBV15 TGTGCCACCAGCAGAGTGGGGACAGGGGCCTACGAGCAGTACTTC CATSRVGTGAYEQYF
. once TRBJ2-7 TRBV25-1 TGTGCCAGCAGTGAGGAACAAGTCCATCCCCAGAGCTACGAGCAGTACTTC CASSEEQVHPQSYEQYF
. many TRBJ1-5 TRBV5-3 TGTGCCAGAAGCTCGGATATGAGGGGAGATTTCGGCAATCAGCCCCAGCATTTT CARSSDMRGDFGNQPQHF
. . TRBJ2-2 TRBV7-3 TGTGCCAGCAGGGGGAGGCAGCTCACCGGGGAGCTGTTTTTT CASRGRQLTGELFF
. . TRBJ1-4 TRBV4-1 TGCGCCAGCAGCCAAGACCGCGATATAGGAACTAATGAAAAACTGTTTTTT CASSQDRDIGTNEKLFF
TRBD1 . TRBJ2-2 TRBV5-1 TGCGCCAGCAGCCTCGCGCCCGGGACAGGGAACACCGGGGAGCTGTTTTTT CASSLAPGTGNTGELFF
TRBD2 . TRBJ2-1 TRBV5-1 TGCGCCAGCAGCCAAGGACTAGCGGGCCTAGAGAACAATGAGCAGTTCTTC CASSQGLAGLENNEQFF
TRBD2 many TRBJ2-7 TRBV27 TGTGCCAGCAGTTTATCGGGGAGGGGTTTCTCCTACGAGCAGTACTTC CASSLSGRGFSYEQYF
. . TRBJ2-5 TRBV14 TGTGCCAGCAGCCAAGGGACAGCCAAAGAGACCCAGTACTTC CASSQGTAKETQYF
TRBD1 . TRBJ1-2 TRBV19 TGTGCCAGTACTAGGACAGGGCCCGACTATGGCTACACCTTC CASTRTGPDYGYTF
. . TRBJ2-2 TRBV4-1 TGCGCCAGCAGCCAGGGGGGAGGCGGAGTCACCGGGGAGCTGTTTTTT CASSQGGGGVTGELFF
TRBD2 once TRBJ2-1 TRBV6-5 TGTGCCAGCAGTAAACGGACTAGCGGGAGAAATGAGCAGTTCTTC CASSKRTSGRNEQFF
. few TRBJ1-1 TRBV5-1 TGCGCCAGCAGCTTGGGTGCTAAGGGGACTGAAGCTTTCTTT CASSLGAKGTEAFF